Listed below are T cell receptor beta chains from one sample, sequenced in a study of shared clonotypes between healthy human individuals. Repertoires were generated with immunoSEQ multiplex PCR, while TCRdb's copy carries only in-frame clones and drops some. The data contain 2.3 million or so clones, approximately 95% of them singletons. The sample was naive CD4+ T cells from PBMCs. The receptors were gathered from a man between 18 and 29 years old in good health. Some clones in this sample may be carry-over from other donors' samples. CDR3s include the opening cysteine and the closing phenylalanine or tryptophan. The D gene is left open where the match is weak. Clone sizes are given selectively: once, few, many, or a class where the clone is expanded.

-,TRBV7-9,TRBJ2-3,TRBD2,CASSLLPSPGGTDTQYF,TGTGCCAGCAGCTTATTACCATCCCCGGGGGGTACAGATACGCAGTATTTT
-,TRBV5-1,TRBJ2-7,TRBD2,CASSSAPHRGGEQYF,TGCGCCAGCAGCTCAGCACCCCATCGGGGGGGCGAGCAGTACTTC
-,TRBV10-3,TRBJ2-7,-,CAIRQRQWDHEQYF,TGTGCCATCAGACAAAGGCAGTGGGACCACGAGCAGTACTTC
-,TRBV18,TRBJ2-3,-,CASSPGATDTQYF,TGTGCCAGCTCACCAGGGGCGACAGATACGCAGTATTTT
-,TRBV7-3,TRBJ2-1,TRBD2,CASSPGLAGVNEQFF,TGTGCCAGCAGCCCCGGACTAGCGGGGGTCAATGAGCAGTTCTTC
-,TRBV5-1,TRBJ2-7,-,CASSRVGGPITYEQYF,TGCGCCAGCAGCAGGGTCGGGGGACCGATCACCTACGAGCAGTACTTC
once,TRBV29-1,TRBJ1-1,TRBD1,CSVVRQGSDTEAFF,TGCAGCGTTGTACGACAGGGAAGTGACACTGAAGCTTTCTTT
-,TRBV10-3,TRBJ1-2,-,CAISVQTKNYGYTF,TGTGCCATCAGTGTCCAGACTAAGAACTATGGCTACACCTTC
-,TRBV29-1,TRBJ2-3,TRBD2,CSAERGTSRADTQYF,TGCAGCGCCGAACGGGGGACTAGCCGGGCAGATACGCAGTATTTT
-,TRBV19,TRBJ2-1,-,CASSPSTGINEQFF,TGTGCCAGTAGTCCGAGTACAGGGATCAATGAGCAGTTCTTC
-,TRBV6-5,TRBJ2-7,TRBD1,CASSWGQGSPYEQYF,TGTGCCAGCAGTTGGGGACAGGGTAGTCCCTACGAGCAGTACTTC
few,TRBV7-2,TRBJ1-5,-,CASSSTGRNQPQHF,TGTGCCAGCAGCTCGACGGGGAGGAATCAGCCCCAGCATTTT
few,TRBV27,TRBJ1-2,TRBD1,CASTTGTGRMAPYGYTF,TGTGCCAGCACCACCGGGACAGGACGAATGGCCCCCTATGGCTACACCTTC
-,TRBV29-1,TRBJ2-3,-,CSVHGPGSTSTDTQYF,TGCAGCGTCCACGGGCCAGGGTCAACTAGCACAGATACGCAGTATTTT
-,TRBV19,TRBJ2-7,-,CASSSYYEQYF,TGTGCCAGTAGTTCCTACTACGAGCAGTACTTC